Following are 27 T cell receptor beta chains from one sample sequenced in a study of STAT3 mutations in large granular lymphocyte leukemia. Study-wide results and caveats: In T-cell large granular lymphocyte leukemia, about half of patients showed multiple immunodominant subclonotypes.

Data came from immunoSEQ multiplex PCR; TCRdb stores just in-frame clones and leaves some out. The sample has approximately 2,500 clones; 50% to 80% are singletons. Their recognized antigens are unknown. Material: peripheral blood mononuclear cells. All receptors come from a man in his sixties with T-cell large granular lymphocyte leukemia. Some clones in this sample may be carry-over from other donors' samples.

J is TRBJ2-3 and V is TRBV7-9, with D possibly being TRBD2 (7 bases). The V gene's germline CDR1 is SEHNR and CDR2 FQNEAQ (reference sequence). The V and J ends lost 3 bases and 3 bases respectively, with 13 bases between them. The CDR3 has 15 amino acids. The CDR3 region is CASSLMGGRTDTQYF. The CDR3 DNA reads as TGTGCCAGCAGCTTGATGGGGGGGCGGACAGATACGCAGTATTTT.

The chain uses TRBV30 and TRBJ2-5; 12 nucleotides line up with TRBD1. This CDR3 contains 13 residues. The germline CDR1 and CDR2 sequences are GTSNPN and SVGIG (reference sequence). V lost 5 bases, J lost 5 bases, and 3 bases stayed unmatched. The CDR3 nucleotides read TGTGCCTGGGGGACAGGGGGCTTTGAGACCCAGTACTTC. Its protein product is CAWGTGGFETQYF. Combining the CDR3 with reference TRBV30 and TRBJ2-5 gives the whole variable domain SQTIHQWPATLVQPVGSPLSLECTVEGTSNPNLYWYRQAAGRGLQLLFYSVGIGQISSEVPQNLSASRPQDRQFILSSKKLLLSDSGFYLCAWGTGGFETQYFGPGTRLLVL.

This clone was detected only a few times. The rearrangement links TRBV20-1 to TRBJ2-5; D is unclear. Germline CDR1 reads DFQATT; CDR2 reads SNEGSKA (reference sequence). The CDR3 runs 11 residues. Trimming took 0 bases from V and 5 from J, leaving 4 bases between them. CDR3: CSAREAETQYF. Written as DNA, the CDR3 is TGCAGTGCTAGAGAGGCCGAGACCCAGTACTTC.

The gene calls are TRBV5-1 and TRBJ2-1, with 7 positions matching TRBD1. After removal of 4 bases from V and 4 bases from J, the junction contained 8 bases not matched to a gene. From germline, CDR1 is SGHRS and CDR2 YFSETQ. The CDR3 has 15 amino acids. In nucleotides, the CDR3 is TGCGCCAGCAGCCGGGTGGGGACAGTATACAATGAGCAGTTCTTC. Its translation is CASSRVGTVYNEQFF.

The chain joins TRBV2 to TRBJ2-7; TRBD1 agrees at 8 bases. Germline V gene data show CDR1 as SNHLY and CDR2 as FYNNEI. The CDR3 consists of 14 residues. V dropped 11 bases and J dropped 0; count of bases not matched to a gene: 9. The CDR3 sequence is CAAGGRGHSYEQYF. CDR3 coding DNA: TGTGCCGCAGGGGGCCGGGGTCACTCCTACGAGCAGTACTTC.

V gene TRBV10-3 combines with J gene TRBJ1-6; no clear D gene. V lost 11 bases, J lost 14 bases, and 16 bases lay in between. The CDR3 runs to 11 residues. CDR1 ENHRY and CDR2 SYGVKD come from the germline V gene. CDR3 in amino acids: CAAGSDNTLHF. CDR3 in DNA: TGTGCCGCCGGCTCAGATAACACCCTCCACTTT.

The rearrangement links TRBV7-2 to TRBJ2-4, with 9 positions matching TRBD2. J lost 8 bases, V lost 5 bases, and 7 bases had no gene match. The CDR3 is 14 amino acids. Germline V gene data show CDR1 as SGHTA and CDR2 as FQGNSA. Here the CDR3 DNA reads TGTGCCAGCAGCCCACGAGCGGGGGGAGACATTCAGTACTTC. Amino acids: CASSPRAGGDIQYF.

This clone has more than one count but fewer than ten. CDR3 sequence reads: CATSPDSGNTIYF. The CDR3 nucleotides are TGTGCCACCAGCCCGGACTCTGGAAACACCATATATTTT. The chain has TRBV15 and TRBJ1-3; no clear D. Germline V gene lookup returns CDR1 LNHNV and CDR2 YYDKDF (reference sequence). With 5 bases removed from V and 0 bases from J, the gap between germline ends came to 5 bases. The CDR3 contains 13 residues. Filled out from reference TRBV15 and TRBJ1-3, the complete variable domain reads DAMVIQNPRYQVTQFGKPVTLSCSQTLNHNVMYWYQQKSSQAPKLLFHYYDKDFNNEADTPDNFQSRRPNTSFCFLDIRSPGLGDTAMYLCATSPDSGNTIYFGEGSWLTVV.

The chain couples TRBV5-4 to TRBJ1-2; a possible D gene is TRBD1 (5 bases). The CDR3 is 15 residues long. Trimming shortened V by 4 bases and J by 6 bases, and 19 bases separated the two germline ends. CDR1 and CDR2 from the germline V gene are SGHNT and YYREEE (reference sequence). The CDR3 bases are TGTGCCAGCAGCACCCCCAATGGAGGGGTTCATGGCTACACCTTC. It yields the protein CASSTPNGGVHGYTF.

For the CDR3, the DNA is TGCGCCAGCAGCTTGGACGCCCTTAACGGACTAGCGGGAGGGAATGAGCAGTTCTTC. Amino acid sequence: CASSLDALNGLAGGNEQFF. This chain connects TRBV5-1 to TRBJ2-1, with TRBD2 matching over 15 bases. Unmatched junction bases numbered 11, after V lost 0 bases and J lost 7 bases. Per germline, CDR1 SGHRS and CDR2 YFSETQ. The CDR3 is 19 amino acids.

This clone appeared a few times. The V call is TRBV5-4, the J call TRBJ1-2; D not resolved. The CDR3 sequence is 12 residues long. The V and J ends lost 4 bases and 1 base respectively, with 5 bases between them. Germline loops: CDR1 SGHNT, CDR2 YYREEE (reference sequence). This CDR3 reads CASSPNNYGYTF. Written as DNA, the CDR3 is TGTGCCAGCAGCCCAAATAACTATGGCTACACCTTC.

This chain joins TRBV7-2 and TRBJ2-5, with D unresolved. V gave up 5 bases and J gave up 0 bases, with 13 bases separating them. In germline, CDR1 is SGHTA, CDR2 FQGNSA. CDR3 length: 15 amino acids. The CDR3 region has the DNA TGTGCCAGCAGCGCCCAAATAGGGTACCAAGAGACCCAGTACTTC. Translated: CASSAQIGYQETQYF.

CDR3 DNA: TGCAGCGCCGGAATGGGTTGGGAGCAGTACTTC. It translates to CSAGMGWEQYF. The chain links TRBV29-1 to TRBJ2-7; D call uncertain. This CDR3 region has 11 residues. The V end lost 7 bases, the J end lost 7 bases, and 14 bases lay between the germline ends. Germline V gene lookup returns CDR1 SQVTM and CDR2 ANQGSEA.

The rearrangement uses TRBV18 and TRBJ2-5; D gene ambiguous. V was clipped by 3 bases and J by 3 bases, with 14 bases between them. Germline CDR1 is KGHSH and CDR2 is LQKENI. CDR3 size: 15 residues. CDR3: CASSPPNSQEETQYF. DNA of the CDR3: TGTGCCAGCTCACCGCCCAACAGCCAAGAAGAGACCCAGTACTTC.

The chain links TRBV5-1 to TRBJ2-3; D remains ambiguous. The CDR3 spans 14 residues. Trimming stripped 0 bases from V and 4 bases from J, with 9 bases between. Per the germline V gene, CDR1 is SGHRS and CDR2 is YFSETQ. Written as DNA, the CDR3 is TGCGCCAGCAGCTTGGAGTGGGCCTCAGATACGCAGTATTTT. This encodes CASSLEWASDTQYF.

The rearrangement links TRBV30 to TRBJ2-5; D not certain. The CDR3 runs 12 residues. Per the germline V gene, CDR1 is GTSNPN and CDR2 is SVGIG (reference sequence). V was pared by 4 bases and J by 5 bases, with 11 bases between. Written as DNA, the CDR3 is TGTGCCTGGAACCGGGCCCTCGAGACCCAGTACTTC. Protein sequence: CAWNRALETQYF.

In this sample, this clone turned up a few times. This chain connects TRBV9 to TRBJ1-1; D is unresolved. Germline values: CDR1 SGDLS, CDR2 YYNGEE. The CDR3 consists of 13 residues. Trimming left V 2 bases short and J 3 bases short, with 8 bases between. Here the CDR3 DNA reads TGTGCCAGCAGCGTTGCCAGTTACACTGAAGCTTTCTTT. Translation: CASSVASYTEAFF.

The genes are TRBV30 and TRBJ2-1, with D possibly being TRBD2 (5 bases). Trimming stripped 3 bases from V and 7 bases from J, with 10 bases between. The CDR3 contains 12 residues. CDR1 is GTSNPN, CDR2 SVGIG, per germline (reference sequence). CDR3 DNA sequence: TGTGCCTGGAGCCCCGGACTTAATGAGCAGTTCTTC. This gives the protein CAWSPGLNEQFF.

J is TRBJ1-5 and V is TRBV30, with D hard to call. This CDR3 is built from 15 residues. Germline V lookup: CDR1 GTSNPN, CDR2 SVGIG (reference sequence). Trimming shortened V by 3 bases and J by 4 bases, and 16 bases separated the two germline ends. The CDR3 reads CAWSEGSSQNQPQHF. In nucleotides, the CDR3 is TGTGCCTGGAGCGAAGGAAGCAGCCAGAATCAGCCCCAGCATTTT.

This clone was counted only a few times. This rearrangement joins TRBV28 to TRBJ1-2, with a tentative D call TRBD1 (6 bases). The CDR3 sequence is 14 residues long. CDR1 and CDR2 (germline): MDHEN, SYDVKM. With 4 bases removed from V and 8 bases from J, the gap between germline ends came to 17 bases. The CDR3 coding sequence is TGTGCCAGCAGTTCAGGACAGCCCCCGAAGGGCTACACCTTC. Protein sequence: CASSSGQPPKGYTF.

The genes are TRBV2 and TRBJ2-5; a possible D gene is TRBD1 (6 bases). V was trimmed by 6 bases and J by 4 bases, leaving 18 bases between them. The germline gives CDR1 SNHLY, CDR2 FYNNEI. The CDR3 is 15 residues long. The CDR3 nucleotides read TGTGCCAGCAGCCAAGGGGGAACTAGGGGAGAGACCCAGTACTTC. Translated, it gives CASSQGGTRGETQYF.

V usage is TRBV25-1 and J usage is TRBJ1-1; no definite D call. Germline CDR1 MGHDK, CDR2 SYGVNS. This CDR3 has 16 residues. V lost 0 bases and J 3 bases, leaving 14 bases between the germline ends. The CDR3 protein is CASSEYGRGWDTEAFF. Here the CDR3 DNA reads TGTGCCAGCAGTGAATATGGCCGAGGGTGGGACACTGAAGCTTTCTTT.

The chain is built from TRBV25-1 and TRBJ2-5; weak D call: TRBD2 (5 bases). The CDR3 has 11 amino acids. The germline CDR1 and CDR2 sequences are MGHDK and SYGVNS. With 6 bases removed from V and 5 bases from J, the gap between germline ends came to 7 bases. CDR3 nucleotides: TGTGCCAGCAGAAGAGGGGAGACCCAGTACTTC. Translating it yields CASRRGETQYF.

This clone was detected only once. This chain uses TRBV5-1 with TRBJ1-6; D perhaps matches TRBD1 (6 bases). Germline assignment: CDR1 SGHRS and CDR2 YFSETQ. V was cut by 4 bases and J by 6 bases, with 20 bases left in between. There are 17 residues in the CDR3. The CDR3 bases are TGCGCCAGCAGCAACTGGGGGGCGCAGGGAATTAATTCACCCCTCCACTTT. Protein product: CASSNWGAQGINSPLHF.

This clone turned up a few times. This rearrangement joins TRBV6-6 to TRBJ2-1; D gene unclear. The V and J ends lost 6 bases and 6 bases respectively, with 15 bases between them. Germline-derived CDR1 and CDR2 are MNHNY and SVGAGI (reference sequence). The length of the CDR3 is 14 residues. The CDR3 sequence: CASSGDELSNEQFF. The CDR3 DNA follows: TGTGCCAGCAGCGGAGACGAGCTGAGCAATGAGCAGTTCTTC.

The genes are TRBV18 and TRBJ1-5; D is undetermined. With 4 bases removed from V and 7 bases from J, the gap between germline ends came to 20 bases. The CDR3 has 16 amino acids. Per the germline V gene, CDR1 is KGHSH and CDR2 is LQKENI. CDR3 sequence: CASSLQIRGLGQPQHF. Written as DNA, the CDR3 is TGTGCCAGCTCACTGCAAATACGAGGGCTGGGCCAGCCCCAGCATTTT.

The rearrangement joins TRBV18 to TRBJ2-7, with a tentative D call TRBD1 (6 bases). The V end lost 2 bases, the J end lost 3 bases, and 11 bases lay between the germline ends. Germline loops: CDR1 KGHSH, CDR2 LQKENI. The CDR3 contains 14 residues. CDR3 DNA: TGTGCCAGCTCACCAGCGGGCAGGGGCTACGAGCAGTACTTC. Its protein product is CASSPAGRGYEQYF.